Detailed here is one T cell receptor (beta chain). Only in-frame clones appear in the TCRdb table, and some are missing; sequencing was by immunoSEQ multiplex PCR. The table has more than 250,000 clones, about nine tenths seen once; the top ten hold about 2.7%. This entry comes from a study of blood T cell repertoires in COVID-19. The length of the CDR3 is 11 residues. The ends were cut back, 10 bases at V and 4 bases at J, with 10 bases in the middle. Germline loops: CDR1 LNHDA, CDR2 SQIVND (reference sequence). Input material: PBMCs or T cells enriched from blood (not recorded which). This sequence originates from a woman under 30 who had recovered from COVID-19. The V gene is TRBV19, the J gene TRBJ1-2; no clear D. The CDR3 sequence is CAIGYGYGYTF. DNA for the CDR3: TGTGCCATTGGTTACGGCTATGGCTACACCTTC.